This T cell receptor (beta chain) is drawn from a study of T cell responses to AZD1222 COVID-19 vaccine. Points from the study as a whole: There were repertoire samples only from the period after the peak T cell response. Mostly white British, mostly female donors; authors suggested clonal diversity may be underestimated. Breadth and depth of Spike-specific TCRs rose after two AZD1222 doses. Nearly half of spike-specific TCRs reportedly target variant regions that are unmutated in the B.1.351 and B.1.1.7 variants.

The table came from immunoSEQ multiplex PCR; TCRdb's copy has only in-frame clones and leaves some out. Here the sample spans under 150,000 clones, around 92% being singletons. With regard to this clone: Its antigen is not known.

The CDR3 loop spans 13 amino acids. Trimming took 1 base from V and 6 from J, leaving 9 bases between them. Germline V gives CDR1 LGHDT, CDR2 YNNKEL (reference sequence). The chain combines TRBV3-1 (or the pseudogene TRBV3-2) with TRBJ1-1, with D possibly matching TRBD1 (5 bases). This TCR was recovered from an adult who received the AZD1222 COVID-19 vaccine. The input for sequencing was peripheral blood, taken 28 days after the second AZD1222 dose. The CDR3 protein is CASSQGQFSEAFF. As DNA, the CDR3 is TGTGCCAGCAGCCAAGGACAGTTCTCTGAAGCTTTCTTT.